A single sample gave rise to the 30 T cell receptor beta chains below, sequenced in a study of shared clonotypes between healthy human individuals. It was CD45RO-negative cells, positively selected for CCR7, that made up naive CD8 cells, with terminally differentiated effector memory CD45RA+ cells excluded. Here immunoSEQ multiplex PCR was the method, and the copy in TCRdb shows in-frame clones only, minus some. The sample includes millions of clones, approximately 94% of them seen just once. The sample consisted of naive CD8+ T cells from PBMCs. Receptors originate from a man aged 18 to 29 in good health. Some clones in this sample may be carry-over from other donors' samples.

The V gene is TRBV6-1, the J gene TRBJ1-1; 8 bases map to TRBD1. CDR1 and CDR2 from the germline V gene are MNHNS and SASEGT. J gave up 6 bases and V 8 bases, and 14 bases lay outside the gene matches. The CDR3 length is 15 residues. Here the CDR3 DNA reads TGTGCCAGCCGGGACAGGAGGGTGTTCCCGGCTGAAGCTTTCTTT. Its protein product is CASRDRRVFPAEAFF.

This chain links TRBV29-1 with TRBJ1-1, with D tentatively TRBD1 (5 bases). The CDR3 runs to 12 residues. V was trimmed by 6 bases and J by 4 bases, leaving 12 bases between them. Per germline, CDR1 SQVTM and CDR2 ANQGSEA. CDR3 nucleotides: TGCAGCGTCCCCGGGGGGTTCACTGAAGCTTTCTTT. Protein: CSVPGGFTEAFF.

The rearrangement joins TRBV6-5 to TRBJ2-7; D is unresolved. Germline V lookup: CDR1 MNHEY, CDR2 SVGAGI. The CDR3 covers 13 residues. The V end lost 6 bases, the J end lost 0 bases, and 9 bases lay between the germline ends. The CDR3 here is CASRGISSYEQYF. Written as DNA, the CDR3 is TGTGCCAGCAGGGGGATTAGCTCCTACGAGCAGTACTTC.

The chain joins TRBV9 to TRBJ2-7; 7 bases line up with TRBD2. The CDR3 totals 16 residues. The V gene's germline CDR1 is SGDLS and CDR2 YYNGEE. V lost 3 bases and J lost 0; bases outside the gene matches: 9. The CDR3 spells CASSEAGGSISYEQYF. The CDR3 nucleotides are TGTGCCAGCAGCGAAGCTGGCGGGAGTATCTCCTACGAGCAGTACTTC. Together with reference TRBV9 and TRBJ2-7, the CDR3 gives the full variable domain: DSGVTQTPKHLITATGQRVTLRCSPRSGDLSVYWYQQSLDQGLQFLIQYYNGEERAKGNILERFSAQQFPDLHSELNLSSLELGDSALYFCASSEAGGSISYEQYFGPGTRLTVT.

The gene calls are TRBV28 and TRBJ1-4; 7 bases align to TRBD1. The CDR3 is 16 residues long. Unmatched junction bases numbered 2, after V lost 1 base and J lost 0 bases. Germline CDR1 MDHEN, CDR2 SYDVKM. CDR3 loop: CASSLYRGATNEKLFF. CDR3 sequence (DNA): TGTGCCAGCAGTTTATACAGGGGTGCAACTAATGAAAAACTGTTTTTT.

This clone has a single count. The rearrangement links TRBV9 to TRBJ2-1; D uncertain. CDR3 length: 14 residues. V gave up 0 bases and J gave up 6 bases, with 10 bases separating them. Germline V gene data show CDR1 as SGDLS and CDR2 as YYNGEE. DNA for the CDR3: TGTGCCAGCAGCGTAGGCGACGCGATCAATGAGCAGTTCTTC. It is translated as CASSVGDAINEQFF.

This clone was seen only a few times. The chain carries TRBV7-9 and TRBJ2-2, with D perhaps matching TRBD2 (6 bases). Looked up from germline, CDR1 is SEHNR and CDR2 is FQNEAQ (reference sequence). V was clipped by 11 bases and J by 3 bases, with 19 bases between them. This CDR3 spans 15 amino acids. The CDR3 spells CAHKGSGEYTGELFF. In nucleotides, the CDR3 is TGTGCCCACAAGGGGTCGGGAGAGTACACCGGGGAGCTGTTTTTT. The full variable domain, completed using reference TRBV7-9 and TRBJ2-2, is DTGVSQNPRHKITKRGQNVTFRCDPISEHNRLYWYRQTLGQGPEFLTYFQNEAQLEKSRLLSDRFSAERPKGSFSTLEIQRTEQGDSAMYLCAHKGSGEYTGELFFGEGSRLTVL.

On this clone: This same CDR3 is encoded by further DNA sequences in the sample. The chain's CDR3 is CASSYRGFYEQYF. The DNA of the CDR3 is TGTGCCAGCAGTTACCGCGGGTTCTACGAGCAGTACTTC. The J gene is TRBJ2-7, the V gene TRBV6-5; TRBD2 is a possible D gene (5 bases). Trimming removed 2 bases at V and 3 bases at J, with 8 bases between. Germline assignment: CDR1 MNHEY and CDR2 SVGAGI. This CDR3 contains 13 residues.

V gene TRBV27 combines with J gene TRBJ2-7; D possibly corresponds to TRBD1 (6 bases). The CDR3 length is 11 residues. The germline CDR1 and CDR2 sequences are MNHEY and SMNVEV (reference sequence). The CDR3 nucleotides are TGTGTCATCAAAACAGGGCGCGAGCAGTACTTC. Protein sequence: CVIKTGREQYF.

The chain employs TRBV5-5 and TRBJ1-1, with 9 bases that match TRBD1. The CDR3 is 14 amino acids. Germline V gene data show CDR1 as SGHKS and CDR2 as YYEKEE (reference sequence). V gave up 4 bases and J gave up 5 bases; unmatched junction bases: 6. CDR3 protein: CASSPGQGPTEAFF. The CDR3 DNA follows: TGTGCCAGCAGCCCCGGACAGGGGCCAACTGAAGCTTTCTTT.

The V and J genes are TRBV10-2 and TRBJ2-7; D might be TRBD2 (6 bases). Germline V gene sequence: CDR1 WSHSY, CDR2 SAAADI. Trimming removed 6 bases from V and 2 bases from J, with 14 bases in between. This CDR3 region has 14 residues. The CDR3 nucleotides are TGCGCCAGCAGGTCGCCGAGACTAGCCTACGAGCAGTACTTC. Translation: CASRSPRLAYEQYF.

The CDR3 region is CASSLARSEQYF. DNA for the CDR3: TGTGCCAGTAGTCTGGCTAGGAGCGAGCAGTACTTC. This sequence joins TRBV19 and TRBJ2-7, with no clear D. The germline CDR1 and CDR2 sequences are LNHDA and SQIVND (reference sequence). V was pared by 5 bases and J by 6 bases, with 11 bases between. This CDR3 is built from 12 residues. The full variable domain, completed using reference TRBV19 and TRBJ2-7, is DGGITQSPKYLFRKEGQNVTLSCEQNLNHDAMYWYRQDPGQGLRLIYYSQIVNDFQKGDIAEGYSVSREKKESFPLTVTSAQKNPTAFYLCASSLARSEQYFGPGTRLTVT.

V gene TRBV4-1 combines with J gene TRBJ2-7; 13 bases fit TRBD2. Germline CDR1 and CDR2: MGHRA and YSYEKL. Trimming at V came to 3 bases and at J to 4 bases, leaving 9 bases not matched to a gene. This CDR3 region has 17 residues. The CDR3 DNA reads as TGCGCCAGCAGCCACCCTGTGGGACTAGCGGGATCGTACGAGCAGTACTTC. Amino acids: CASSHPVGLAGSYEQYF.

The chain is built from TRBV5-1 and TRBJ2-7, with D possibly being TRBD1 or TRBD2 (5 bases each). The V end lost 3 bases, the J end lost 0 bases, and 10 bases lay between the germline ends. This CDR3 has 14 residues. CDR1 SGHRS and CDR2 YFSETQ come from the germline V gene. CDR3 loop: CASSSGTVSYEQYF. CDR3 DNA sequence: TGCGCCAGCAGCTCCGGGACGGTCTCCTACGAGCAGTACTTC.

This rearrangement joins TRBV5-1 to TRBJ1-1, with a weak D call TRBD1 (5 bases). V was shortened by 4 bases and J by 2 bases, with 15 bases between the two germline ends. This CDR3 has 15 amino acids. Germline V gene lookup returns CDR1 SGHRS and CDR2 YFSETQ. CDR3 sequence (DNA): TGCGCCAGCAGCCTGGAAGTGGGGGTAAACACTGAAGCTTTCTTT. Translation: CASSLEVGVNTEAFF.

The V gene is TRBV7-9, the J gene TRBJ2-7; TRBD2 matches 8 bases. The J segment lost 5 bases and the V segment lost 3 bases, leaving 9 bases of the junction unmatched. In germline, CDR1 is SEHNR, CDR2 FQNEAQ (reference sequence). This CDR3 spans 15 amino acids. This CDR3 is CASSFGGLGSDEQYF. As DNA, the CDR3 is TGTGCCAGCAGCTTTGGGGGACTAGGGTCTGACGAGCAGTACTTC.

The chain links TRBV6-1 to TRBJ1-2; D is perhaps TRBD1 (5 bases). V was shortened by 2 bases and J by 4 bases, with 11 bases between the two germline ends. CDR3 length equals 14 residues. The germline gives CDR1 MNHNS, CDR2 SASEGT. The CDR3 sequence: CASSENQGFYGYTF. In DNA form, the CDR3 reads TGTGCCAGCAGTGAAAACCAGGGATTCTATGGCTACACCTTC.

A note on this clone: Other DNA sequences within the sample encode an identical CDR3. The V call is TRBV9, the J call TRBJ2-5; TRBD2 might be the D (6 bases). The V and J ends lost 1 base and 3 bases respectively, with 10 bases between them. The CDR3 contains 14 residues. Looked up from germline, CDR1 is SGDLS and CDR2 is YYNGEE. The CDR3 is CASSVFGGKETQYF. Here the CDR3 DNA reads TGTGCCAGCAGCGTATTTGGAGGGAAAGAGACCCAGTACTTC.

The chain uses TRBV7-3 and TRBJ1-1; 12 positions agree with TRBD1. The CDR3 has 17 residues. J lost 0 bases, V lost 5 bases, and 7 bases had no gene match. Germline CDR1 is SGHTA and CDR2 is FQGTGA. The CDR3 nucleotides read TGTGCCAGCAGCCAAGGGACAGGGGGCCGTATGAACACTGAAGCTTTCTTT. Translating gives CASSQGTGGRMNTEAFF.

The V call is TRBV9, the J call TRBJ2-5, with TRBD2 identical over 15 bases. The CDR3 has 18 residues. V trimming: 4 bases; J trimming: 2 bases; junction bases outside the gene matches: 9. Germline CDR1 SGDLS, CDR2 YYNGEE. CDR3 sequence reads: CASSPGLAGGVFQETQYF. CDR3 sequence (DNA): TGTGCCAGCAGCCCGGGACTAGCGGGAGGTGTATTTCAAGAGACCCAGTACTTC.

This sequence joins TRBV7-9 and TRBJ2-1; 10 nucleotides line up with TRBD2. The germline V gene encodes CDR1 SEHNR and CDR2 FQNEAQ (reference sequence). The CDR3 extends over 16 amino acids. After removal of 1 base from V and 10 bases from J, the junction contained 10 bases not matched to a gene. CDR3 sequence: CASSLGLAGVSREQFF. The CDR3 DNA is TGTGCCAGCAGCTTAGGGCTAGCGGGAGTGAGTCGGGAGCAGTTCTTC. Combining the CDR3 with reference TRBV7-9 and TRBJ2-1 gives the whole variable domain DTGVSQNPRHKITKRGQNVTFRCDPISEHNRLYWYRQTLGQGPEFLTYFQNEAQLEKSRLLSDRFSAERPKGSFSTLEIQRTEQGDSAMYLCASSLGLAGVSREQFFGPGTRLTVL.

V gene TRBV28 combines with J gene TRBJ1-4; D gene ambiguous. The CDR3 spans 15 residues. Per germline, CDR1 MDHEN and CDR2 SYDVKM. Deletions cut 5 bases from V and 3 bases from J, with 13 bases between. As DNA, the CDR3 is TGTGCCAGCAGTGGATCCGTAGATCCTAATGAAAAACTGTTTTTT. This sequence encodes CASSGSVDPNEKLFF.

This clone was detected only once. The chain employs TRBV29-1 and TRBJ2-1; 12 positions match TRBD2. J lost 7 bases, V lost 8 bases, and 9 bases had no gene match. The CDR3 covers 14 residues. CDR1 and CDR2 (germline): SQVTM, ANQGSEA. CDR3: CSFPGLAGRNEQFF. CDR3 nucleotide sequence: TGCAGCTTCCCGGGACTAGCGGGTAGGAATGAGCAGTTCTTC.

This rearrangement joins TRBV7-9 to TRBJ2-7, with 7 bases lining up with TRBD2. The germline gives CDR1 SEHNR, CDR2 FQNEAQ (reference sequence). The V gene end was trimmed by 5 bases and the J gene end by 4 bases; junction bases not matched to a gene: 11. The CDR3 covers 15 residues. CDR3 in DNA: TGTGCCAGCAGCCCAATACAAGCGGGGTATTACGAGCAGTACTTC. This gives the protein CASSPIQAGYYEQYF.

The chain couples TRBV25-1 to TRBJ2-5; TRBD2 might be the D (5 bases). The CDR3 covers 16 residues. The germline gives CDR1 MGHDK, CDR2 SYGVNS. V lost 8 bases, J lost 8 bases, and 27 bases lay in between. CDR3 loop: CASSAAPLGLIGTQYF. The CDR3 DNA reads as TGTGCCAGCTCCGCGGCCCCACTAGGCCTCATTGGTACCCAGTACTTC.

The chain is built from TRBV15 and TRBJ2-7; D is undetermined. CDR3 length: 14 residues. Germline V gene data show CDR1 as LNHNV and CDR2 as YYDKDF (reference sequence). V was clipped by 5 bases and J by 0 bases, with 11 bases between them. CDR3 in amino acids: CATSVRSLSYEQYF. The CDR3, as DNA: TGTGCCACCAGCGTGAGGTCCCTCTCCTACGAGCAGTACTTC. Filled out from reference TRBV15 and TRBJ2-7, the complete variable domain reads DAMVIQNPRYQVTQFGKPVTLSCSQTLNHNVMYWYQQKSSQAPKLLFHYYDKDFNNEADTPDNFQSRRPNTSFCFLDIRSPGLGDTAMYLCATSVRSLSYEQYFGPGTRLTVT.

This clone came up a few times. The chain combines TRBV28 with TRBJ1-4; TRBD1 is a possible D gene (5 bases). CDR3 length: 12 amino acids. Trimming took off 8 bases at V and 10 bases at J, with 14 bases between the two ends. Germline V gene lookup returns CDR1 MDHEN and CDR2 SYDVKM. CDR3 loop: CASGRDAGKLFF. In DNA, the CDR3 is TGTGCCAGCGGCAGGGACGCGGGAAAACTGTTTTTT.

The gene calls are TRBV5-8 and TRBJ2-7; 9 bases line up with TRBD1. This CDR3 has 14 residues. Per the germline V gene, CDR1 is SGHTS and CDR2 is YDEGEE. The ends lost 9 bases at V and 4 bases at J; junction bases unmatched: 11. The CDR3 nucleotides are TGTGCCATCACCCCCGGGACAGGGTGGTACGAGCAGTACTTC. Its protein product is CAITPGTGWYEQYF.

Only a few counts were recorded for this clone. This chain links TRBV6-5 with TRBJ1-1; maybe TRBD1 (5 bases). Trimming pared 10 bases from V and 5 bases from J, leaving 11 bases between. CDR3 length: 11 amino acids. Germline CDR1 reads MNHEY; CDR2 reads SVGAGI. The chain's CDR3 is CATRGGTEAFF. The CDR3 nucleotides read TGTGCCACCCGGGGGGGGACTGAAGCTTTCTTT.

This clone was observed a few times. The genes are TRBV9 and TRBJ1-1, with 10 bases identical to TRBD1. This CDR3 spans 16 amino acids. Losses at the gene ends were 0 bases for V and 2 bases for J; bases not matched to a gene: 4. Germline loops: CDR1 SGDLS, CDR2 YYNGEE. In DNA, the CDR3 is TGTGCCAGCAGCGTAGATTGGACAGGGGGTAACACTGAAGCTTTCTTT. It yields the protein CASSVDWTGGNTEAFF. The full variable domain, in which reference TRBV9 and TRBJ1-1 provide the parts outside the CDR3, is DSGVTQTPKHLITATGQRVTLRCSPRSGDLSVYWYQQSLDQGLQFLIQYYNGEERAKGNILERFSAQQFPDLHSELNLSSLELGDSALYFCASSVDWTGGNTEAFFGQGTRLTVV.